The clone carrying this T cell receptor beta chain was seen only once. Sequenced by immunoSEQ multiplex PCR; TCRdb stores in-frame clones only, minus some. The sample gives around 250,000 clones, roughly four fifths of which show up once; 1.5% to 2% is in the top ten. This specimen belongs to a study of blood T cell repertoires in COVID-19. Study at large: Nucleic acid was either cDNA or gDNA, and it came from T cells, B-cell-depleted T cells, or PBMCs.

There are 14 residues in the CDR3. V dropped 3 bases and J dropped 4; count of bases not matched to a gene: 2. In germline, CDR1 is MNHEY, CDR2 SMNVEV (reference sequence). J is TRBJ2-5 and V is TRBV27, with 10 bases lining up with TRBD1. Sequencing used peripheral blood. The sequence came from a man aged 25 to 45 who had recovered from COVID-19. The DNA for the CDR3 is TGTGCCAGCAGTTTGACAGGGGGCTTAGAGACCCAGTACTTC. This codes for CASSLTGGLETQYF.